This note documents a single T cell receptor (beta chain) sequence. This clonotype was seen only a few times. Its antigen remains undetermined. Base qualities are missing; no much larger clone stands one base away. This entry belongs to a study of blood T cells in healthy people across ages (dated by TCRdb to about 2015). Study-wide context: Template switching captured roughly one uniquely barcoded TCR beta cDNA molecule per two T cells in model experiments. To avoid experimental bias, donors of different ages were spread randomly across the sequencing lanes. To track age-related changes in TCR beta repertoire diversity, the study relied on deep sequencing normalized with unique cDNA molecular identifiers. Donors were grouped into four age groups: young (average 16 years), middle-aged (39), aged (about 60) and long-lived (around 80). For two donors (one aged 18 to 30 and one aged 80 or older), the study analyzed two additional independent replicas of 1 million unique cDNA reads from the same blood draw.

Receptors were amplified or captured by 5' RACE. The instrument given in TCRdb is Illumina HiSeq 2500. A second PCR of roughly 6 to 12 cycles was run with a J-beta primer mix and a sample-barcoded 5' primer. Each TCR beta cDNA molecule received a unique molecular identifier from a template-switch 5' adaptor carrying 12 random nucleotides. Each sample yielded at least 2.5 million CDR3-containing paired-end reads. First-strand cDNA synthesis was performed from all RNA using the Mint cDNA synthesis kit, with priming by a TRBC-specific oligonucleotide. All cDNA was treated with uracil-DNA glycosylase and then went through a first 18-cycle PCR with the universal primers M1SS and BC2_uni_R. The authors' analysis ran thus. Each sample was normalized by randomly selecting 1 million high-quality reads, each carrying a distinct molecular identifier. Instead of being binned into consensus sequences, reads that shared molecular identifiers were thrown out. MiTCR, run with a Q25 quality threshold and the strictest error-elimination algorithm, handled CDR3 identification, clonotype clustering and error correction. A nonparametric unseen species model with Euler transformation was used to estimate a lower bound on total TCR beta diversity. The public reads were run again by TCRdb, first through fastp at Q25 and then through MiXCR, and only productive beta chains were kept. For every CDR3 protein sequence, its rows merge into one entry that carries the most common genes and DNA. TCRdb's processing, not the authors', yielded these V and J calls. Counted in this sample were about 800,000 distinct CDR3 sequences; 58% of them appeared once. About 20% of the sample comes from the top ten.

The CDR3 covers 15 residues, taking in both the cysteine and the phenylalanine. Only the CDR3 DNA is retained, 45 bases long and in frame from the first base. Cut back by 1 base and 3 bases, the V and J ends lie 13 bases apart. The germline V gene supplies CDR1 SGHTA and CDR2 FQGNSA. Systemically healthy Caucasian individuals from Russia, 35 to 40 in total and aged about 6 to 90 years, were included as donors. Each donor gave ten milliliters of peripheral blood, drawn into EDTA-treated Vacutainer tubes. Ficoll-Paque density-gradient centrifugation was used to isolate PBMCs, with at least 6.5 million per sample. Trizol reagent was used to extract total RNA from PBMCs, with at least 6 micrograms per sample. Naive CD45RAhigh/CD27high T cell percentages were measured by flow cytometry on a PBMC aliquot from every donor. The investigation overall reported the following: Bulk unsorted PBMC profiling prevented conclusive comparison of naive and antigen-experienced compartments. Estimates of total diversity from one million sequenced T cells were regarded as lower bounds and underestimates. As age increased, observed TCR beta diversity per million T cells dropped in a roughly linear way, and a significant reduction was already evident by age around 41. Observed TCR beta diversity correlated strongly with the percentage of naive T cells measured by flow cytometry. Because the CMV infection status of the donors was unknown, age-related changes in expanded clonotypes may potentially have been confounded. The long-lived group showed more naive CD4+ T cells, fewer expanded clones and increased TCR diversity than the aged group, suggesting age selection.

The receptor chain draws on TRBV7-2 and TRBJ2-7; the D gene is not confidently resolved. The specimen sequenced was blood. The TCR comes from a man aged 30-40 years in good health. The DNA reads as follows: TGTGCCAGCAGCTTAGGACGGATGTCAGACTACGAGCAGTACTTC. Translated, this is CASSLGRMSDYEQYF.